This TCR beta chain appears in the sequencing data of a study of T cells in Graves' hyperthyroidism and ophthalmopathy. Points from the study as a whole: From stable hyperthyroidism, ophthalmopathy was set apart by a 13 V-J model.

In its sample, this clonotype was seen many times. The antigen is undetermined. This CDR3 is built from 13 residues. Germline V lookup: CDR1 MDHEN, CDR2 SYDVKM. Trimming removed 5 bases from V and 3 bases from J, with 11 bases in between. Authors of the study amplified TCR beta CDR3 regions from RNA transcripts. With the HTBI primer set, the TCR CDR3 went through a first round of RT-PCR. TCRdb itself ran the multiplex PCR reads through MiXCR, one entry per CDR3 protein. In the table there are about 250,000 distinct CDR3 sequences, roughly 15% of which are singletons. The chain employs TRBV28 and TRBJ2-7; no clear D gene. This sequence was found in a woman aged 50 to 60 with Graves' hyperthyroidism that later progressed to Graves' ophthalmopathy. Sequenced: blood. The chain's CDR3 is CASSRPPYYEQYF. For the CDR3, the DNA is TGTGCCAGCAGTCGGCCCCCCTACTACGAGCAGTACTTC.